The T cell receptor (beta chain) under discussion was sequenced for a study of prognosis after radiotherapy for stage I lung cancer. Study summary: The study delivered radiotherapy as SBRT in 3 to 5 fractions, with a biologically effective dose of at least 100 Gy. After radiotherapy, around 15 showed no significant progression while a few developed distant metastases (median around seven months). Study-level results: Reportedly, patients with and without metastases differed in TRBV and TRBJ gene usage. Unique TCR clone counts went down once patients had stereotactic body radiation therapy, median about 10,000 versus 6,900.

Germline loops: CDR1 DFQATT, CDR2 SNEGSKA (reference sequence). CDR3 length: 18 residues. Trimming cost V 3 bases and J 0 bases, with 18 bases left between them. This clonotype was observed at least ten times. The antigen is undetermined. Amplicons of TCR beta CDR3 were generated from genomic DNA by two-round multiplex PCR. Primers specific to each TRBV and TRBJ gene drove first-round PCR. One entry per CDR3 protein, called by TCRdb with MiXCR from the multiplex PCR reads. The repertoire holds about 51,000 distinct CDR3 sequences, with 30% to 35% as singletons. The V call is TRBV20-1, the J call TRBJ2-6; D call uncertain. Sequenced here: PBMCs, sampled before or after stereotactic body radiation therapy (not recorded which). This TCR derives from a donor over 45 with non-small cell lung cancer. The CDR3 sequence: CSASPDAYSGSGANVLTF. In DNA, the CDR3 is TGCAGTGCTAGCCCGGACGCCTACTCAGGCTCTGGGGCCAACGTCCTGACTTTC.